Here is one T cell receptor (beta chain) with its context. Unique molecular identifiers were used in preparing the TCRbeta library. In TCRdb, the PCR reads were re-called with MiXCR into one record per CDR3 protein. The data contain around 480,000 distinct CDR3 sequences, around a third of them singletons. This specimen belongs to a study of T-cell reconstitution after alpha-beta-depleted transplantation in children. With 3 bases removed from V and 4 bases from J, the gap between germline ends came to 10 bases. The CDR3 is 14 amino acids. This chain links TRBV12-3 or TRBV12-4 with TRBJ2-1; D perhaps matches TRBD2 (5 bases). The sample consisted of PBMCs from the stem cell graft donor, taken from the stem cell graft. This clonotype was sampled from a human donor who donated a stem cell graft to a child with aplastic anemia. The CDR3 nucleotides are TGTGCCAGCAGTTTGGCTAGCCAATACAATGAGCAGTTCTTC. It translates to CASSLASQYNEQFF.